This T cell receptor beta chain comes out of a study of patients and donors after allogeneic stem cell transplantation. Germline V gives CDR1 SGHRS, CDR2 YFSETQ. The CDR3 covers 11 residues. Trimming cost V 0 bases and J 11 bases, with 8 bases left between them. TCRdb re-analysed the RT-PCR reads in MiXCR, keeping a single row per CDR3 protein. The sample records over 400,000 distinct CDR3 sequences, approximately 16% being singletons. V is TRBV5-1 and J is TRBJ1-1; no clear D gene. The sequencing input was blood, either unsorted or a sorted T cell fraction (not recorded which). The receptor's source is a human donor who was either an allogeneic HSCT recipient or a stem cell or donor lymphocyte infusion donor (not recorded which). It is not recorded whose cells these are; they may come from a transplant donor. The CDR3 spells CASSLEGPAFF. The DNA for the CDR3 is TGCGCCAGCAGCTTGGAAGGACCGGCTTTCTTT.